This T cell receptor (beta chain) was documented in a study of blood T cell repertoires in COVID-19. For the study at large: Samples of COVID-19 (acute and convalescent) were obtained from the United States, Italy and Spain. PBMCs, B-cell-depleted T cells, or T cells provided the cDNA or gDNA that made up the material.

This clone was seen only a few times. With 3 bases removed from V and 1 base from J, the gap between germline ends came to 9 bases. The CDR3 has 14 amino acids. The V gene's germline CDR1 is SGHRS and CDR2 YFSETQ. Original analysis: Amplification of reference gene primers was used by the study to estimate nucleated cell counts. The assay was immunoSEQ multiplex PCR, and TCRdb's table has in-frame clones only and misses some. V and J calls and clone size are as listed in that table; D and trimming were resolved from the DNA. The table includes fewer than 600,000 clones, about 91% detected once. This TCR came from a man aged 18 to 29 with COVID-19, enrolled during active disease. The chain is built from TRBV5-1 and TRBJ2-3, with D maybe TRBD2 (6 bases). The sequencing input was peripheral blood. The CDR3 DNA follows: TGCGCCAGCAGCTCGACTAGTCGCACAGATACGCAGTATTTT. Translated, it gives CASSSTSRTDTQYF.